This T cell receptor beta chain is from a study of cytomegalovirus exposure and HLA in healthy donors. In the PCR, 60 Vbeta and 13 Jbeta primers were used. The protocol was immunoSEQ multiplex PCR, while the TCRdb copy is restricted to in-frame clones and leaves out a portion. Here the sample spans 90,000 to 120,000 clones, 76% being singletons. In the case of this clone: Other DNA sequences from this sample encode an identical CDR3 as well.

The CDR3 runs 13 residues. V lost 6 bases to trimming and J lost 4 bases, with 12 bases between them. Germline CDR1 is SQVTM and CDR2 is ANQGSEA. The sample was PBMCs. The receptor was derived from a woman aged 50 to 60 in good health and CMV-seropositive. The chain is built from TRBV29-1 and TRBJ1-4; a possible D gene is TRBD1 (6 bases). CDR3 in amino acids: CSVEQGGNEKLFF. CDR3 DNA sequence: TGCAGCGTGGAACAGGGCGGTAATGAAAAACTGTTTTTT.